Below are 22 T cell receptor beta chains sequenced from a single sample in a study of shared clonotypes between healthy human individuals. Only in-frame clones appear in the TCRdb table, and some are missing; sequencing was by immunoSEQ multiplex PCR. This sample has over 800,000 clones, with 92% found just once. The naive CD8 subset, CD45RO-negative cells positively selected for CCR7, excluded terminally differentiated effector memory CD45RA+ cells. The sample was naive CD8+ T cells sorted from blood. These receptors all stem from a man aged 25-40 years in good health.

The CDR3 is CASSSPTGTATGELFF. The CDR3 bases are TGTGCCAGCAGCTCCCCAACAGGGACAGCCACCGGGGAGCTGTTTTTT. The J gene is TRBJ2-2, the V gene TRBV7-6; 7 bases match TRBD1. This CDR3 spans 16 amino acids. V shed 4 bases and J 4 bases; nucleotides not matched to a gene: 9. Germline V CDR1 and CDR2: SGHVS, FNYEAQ.

The chain joins TRBV11-2 to TRBJ2-5, with D possibly being TRBD1 or TRBD2 (6 bases each). V lost 5 bases to trimming and J lost 4 bases, with 23 bases between them. The CDR3 is 17 amino acids. Germline V gene lookup returns CDR1 SGHAT and CDR2 FQNNGV. CDR3 nucleotides: TGTGCCAGCAGCCTCACAACTGACAGGTTCGGGAGAGAGACCCAGTACTTC. As protein: CASSLTTDRFGRETQYF.

As DNA, the CDR3 is TGTGCCAGCAGCGCTGACAGGGGTGACAATCAGCCCCAGCATTTT. It translates to CASSADRGDNQPQHF. This rearrangement joins TRBV5-4 to TRBJ1-5; 8 nucleotides agree with TRBD1. Losses at the gene ends were 4 bases for V and 3 bases for J; bases not matched to a gene: 6. Germline V CDR1 and CDR2: SGHNT, YYREEE (reference sequence). The CDR3 length is 15 residues.

The rearrangement uses TRBV19 and TRBJ2-7; 7 bases align to TRBD2. The V segment lost 1 base and the J segment 2 bases; nucleotides outside the gene matches: 8. The CDR3 runs to 16 residues. From germline, CDR1 is LNHDA and CDR2 SQIVND (reference sequence). This CDR3 reads CASSIVGGSPTYEQYF. The CDR3 bases are TGTGCCAGTAGTATAGTAGGCGGGAGCCCCACCTACGAGCAGTACTTC.

The chain joins TRBV9 to TRBJ2-1; D call uncertain. The CDR3 has 13 residues. V lost 7 bases, J lost 10 bases, and 18 bases lay in between. Per the germline V gene, CDR1 is SGDLS and CDR2 is YYNGEE. The CDR3 protein is CASSGMTPLEQFF. The DNA of the CDR3 is TGTGCCAGCTCAGGTATGACCCCACTAGAGCAGTTCTTC.

V gene TRBV28 combines with J gene TRBJ2-3; 7 bases are shared with TRBD2. Germline V gives CDR1 MDHEN, CDR2 SYDVKM. The CDR3 sequence is 17 residues long. Germline trimming cut 3 bases from V and 3 bases from J; bases unmatched to any gene: 12. CDR3 loop: CASSFAFGGSETDTQYF. The CDR3 DNA sequence: TGTGCCAGCAGTTTCGCCTTTGGCGGGAGTGAGACAGATACGCAGTATTTT.

V is TRBV18 and J is TRBJ2-2; 11 nucleotides match TRBD2. J was trimmed by 1 base and V by 5 bases; bases with no gene match: 3. The CDR3 consists of 16 residues. Germline V gives CDR1 KGHSH, CDR2 LQKENI. The CDR3 DNA reads TGTGCCAGCTCAGAAGGGACTAGCGGGAACACCGGGGAGCTGTTTTTT. This codes for CASSEGTSGNTGELFF.

The chain employs TRBV11-3 and TRBJ2-7; 9 positions match TRBD2. This CDR3 has 16 residues. V shed 5 bases and J 4 bases; nucleotides not matched to a gene: 12. The germline gives CDR1 SGHNT, CDR2 YENEEA. As DNA, the CDR3 is TGTGCCAGCAGCCGGGGCGGGCTAGCGGGACATTACGAGCAGTACTTC. Amino acid sequence: CASSRGGLAGHYEQYF. Combining the CDR3 with reference TRBV11-3 and TRBJ2-7 gives the whole variable domain EAGVVQSPRYKIIEKKQPVAFWCNPISGHNTLYWYLQNLGQGPELLIRYENEEAVDDSQLPKDRFSAERLKGVDSTLKIQPAELGDSAVYLCASSRGGLAGHYEQYFGPGTRLTVT.

V gene TRBV19 combines with J gene TRBJ2-1; 9 nucleotides align to TRBD2. J lost 1 base, V lost 5 bases, and 12 bases had no gene match. The CDR3 loop spans 18 amino acids. Per the germline V gene, CDR1 is LNHDA and CDR2 is SQIVND (reference sequence). CDR3 sequence: CASSPQPSGAWSYNEQFF. CDR3 DNA: TGTGCCAGTAGTCCACAGCCTAGCGGGGCCTGGTCCTACAATGAGCAGTTCTTC.

The chain recombines TRBV5-8 with TRBJ1-4; 12 nucleotides match TRBD1. Germline CDR1 SGHTS, CDR2 YDEGEE. J lost 4 bases, V lost 5 bases, and 6 bases had no gene match. The CDR3 has 16 amino acids. The CDR3 nucleotides read TGTGCCAGCAGTTTCCGGGACAGGGGGCTTAATGAAAAACTGTTTTTT. Encoded protein: CASSFRDRGLNEKLFF.

The chain has TRBV5-1 and TRBJ2-7; D is possibly TRBD2 (6 bases). The CDR3 totals 13 residues. With 0 bases removed from V and 5 bases from J, the gap between germline ends came to 9 bases. The germline V gene has CDR1 SGHRS and CDR2 YFSETQ. The CDR3 DNA reads TGCGCCAGCAGCTTGGGCTGGGAGGACGAGCAGTACTTC. This sequence encodes CASSLGWEDEQYF.

The CDR3 protein is CASSMDAGDSNQPQHF. CDR3 sequence (DNA): TGTGCCAGTAGTATGGATGCAGGGGATAGCAATCAGCCCCAGCATTTT. J is TRBJ1-5 and V is TRBV19; D is possibly TRBD1 (6 bases). The CDR3 length is 16 residues. Trimming took 3 bases from V and 0 from J, leaving 12 bases between them. Per the germline V gene, CDR1 is LNHDA and CDR2 is SQIVND (reference sequence).

The chain has TRBV11-2 and TRBJ2-3, with 8 positions matching TRBD1. CDR1 and CDR2 (germline): SGHAT, FQNNGV. The CDR3 runs to 16 residues. Germline trimming cut 5 bases from V and 4 bases from J; bases unmatched to any gene: 11. Here the CDR3 reads CASSQVRQGASDTQYF. Written as DNA, the CDR3 is TGTGCCAGCAGCCAAGTGCGCCAGGGGGCCTCAGATACGCAGTATTTT.

The CDR3 spells CASSLEQGRYEQYF. The CDR3 DNA reads TGTGCCAGCAGCTTAGAGCAGGGGAGGTACGAGCAGTACTTC. V is TRBV7-2 and J is TRBJ2-7; either TRBD1 or TRBD2 may supply D (6 bases each). This CDR3 is built from 14 residues. The germline gives CDR1 SGHTA, CDR2 FQGNSA. Trimming took 1 base from V and 4 from J, leaving 11 bases between them.

This clone was found once. This sequence joins TRBV4-2 and TRBJ2-4; TRBD2 aligns across 9 bases. Germline loops: CDR1 LGHNA, CDR2 YNFKEQ. The CDR3 has 19 residues. Losses at the gene ends were 0 bases for V and 0 bases for J; bases not matched to a gene: 9. The CDR3 is CASSQDLAGSISAKNIQYF. DNA of the CDR3: TGTGCCAGCAGCCAAGATCTAGCGGGATCCATTTCAGCCAAAAACATTCAGTACTTC.

The chain links TRBV9 to TRBJ2-1; D not certain. This CDR3 spans 15 amino acids. The germline gives CDR1 SGDLS, CDR2 YYNGEE. The ends were cut back, 2 bases at V and 0 bases at J, with 9 bases in the middle. The CDR3 DNA sequence: TGTGCCAGCAGCGTGTTCTCCCGCTCCTACAATGAGCAGTTCTTC. This translates into CASSVFSRSYNEQFF. Looking up the rest from reference TRBV9 and TRBJ2-1 gives the full variable domain: DSGVTQTPKHLITATGQRVTLRCSPRSGDLSVYWYQQSLDQGLQFLIQYYNGEERAKGNILERFSAQQFPDLHSELNLSSLELGDSALYFCASSVFSRSYNEQFFGPGTRLTVL.

This clone was observed a few times. The chain links TRBV5-4 to TRBJ2-2, with 7 bases fitting TRBD2. Germline V gene data show CDR1 as SGHNT and CDR2 as YYREEE (reference sequence). The CDR3 covers 16 residues. Germline trimming cut 2 bases from V and 1 base from J; bases unmatched to any gene: 5. The CDR3 DNA sequence: TGTGCCAGCAGCTTAGCGGGACGAGGGAACACCGGGGAGCTGTTTTTT. Amino acids: CASSLAGRGNTGELFF.

The chain has TRBV27 and TRBJ2-7; 10 bases line up with TRBD1. The trim removed 5 bases at V and 5 bases at J, leaving 27 bases unmatched. The length of the CDR3 is 21 residues. The germline V gene encodes CDR1 MNHEY and CDR2 SMNVEV (reference sequence). CDR3 residues: CASSGPGFSGTGEIRVHEQYF. As DNA, the CDR3 is TGTGCCAGCAGTGGACCGGGGTTTTCCGGGACAGGGGAAATCCGGGTGCACGAGCAGTACTTC.

V and J are TRBV10-3 and TRBJ2-1; 11 bases match TRBD2. From germline, CDR1 is ENHRY and CDR2 SYGVKD. This CDR3 is built from 17 residues. The junction had 11 bases not matched to a gene; V was cut back by 3 bases and J by 7 bases. CDR3 region: CAISDRLVAGGPNEQFF. CDR3 nucleotides: TGTGCCATCAGTGACCGATTAGTAGCGGGAGGGCCTAATGAGCAGTTCTTC.

The chain couples TRBV11-2 to TRBJ2-5; D is undetermined. The ends were cut back, 10 bases at V and 0 bases at J, with 15 bases in the middle. The CDR3 has 14 amino acids. CDR1 and CDR2 (germline): SGHAT, FQNNGV. This CDR3 is CATHKEMDQETQYF. The CDR3 region has the DNA TGTGCCACCCACAAAGAGATGGACCAAGAGACCCAGTACTTC.

The rearrangement links TRBV2 to TRBJ1-4, with TRBD1 matching 10 bases. Germline V gene data show CDR1 as SNHLY and CDR2 as FYNNEI. The CDR3 sequence is 14 residues long. After removal of 6 bases from V and 4 bases from J, the junction contained 2 bases not matched to a gene. The DNA of the CDR3 is TGTGCCAGCAGAGGGACAGGGGATAATGAAAAACTGTTTTTT. Protein sequence: CASRGTGDNEKLFF.

The chain carries TRBV6-1 and TRBJ2-5; 10 bases map to TRBD1. J was trimmed by 5 bases and V by 1 base; bases with no gene match: 13. This CDR3 spans 18 amino acids. Germline values: CDR1 MNHNS, CDR2 SASEGT. The CDR3 sequence is CASSEGPRGTGVWETQYF. DNA of the CDR3: TGTGCCAGCAGTGAAGGCCCTCGGGGGACAGGGGTCTGGGAGACCCAGTACTTC.